These T cell receptor beta chains were read from a single sample in a study of shared clonotypes between healthy human individuals. This table comes from immunoSEQ multiplex PCR, and its TCRdb copy is limited to in-frame clones, with some not included. The sample lists 1.5 million to 2.5 million clones, about 94% occurring once. The sample was naive CD8+ T cells sorted from blood. These receptors came from a man between 18 and 29 years old in good health. The CDR3 runs from the conserved cysteine through the conserved F or W. Fields, in order: V gene, CDR3 length, D gene, J gene, clone size, CDR3 protein, CDR3 DNA. A D gene is named only where the DNA matches it firmly. Expanded clones are given a class, and other clones once, few, many or no size at all.

V gene: TRBV29-1; CDR3 length: 17; D gene: .; J gene: TRBJ2-5; clone size: .; CDR3 protein: CSAHVGVDRASQETQYF; CDR3 DNA: TGCAGCGCCCATGTCGGAGTGGACCGAGCTAGTCAAGAGACCCAGTACTTC
V gene: TRBV15; CDR3 length: 16; D gene: .; J gene: TRBJ2-5; clone size: .; CDR3 protein: CATSRGHQRVQETQYF; CDR3 DNA: TGTGCCACCAGCAGAGGGCATCAGCGGGTACAAGAGACCCAGTACTTC
V gene: TRBV5-6; CDR3 length: 15; D gene: TRBD1; J gene: TRBJ1-3; clone size: .; CDR3 protein: CASSSGTGVGNTIYF; CDR3 DNA: TGTGCCAGCAGCTCCGGGACAGGGGTCGGAAACACCATATATTTT
V gene: TRBV5-1; CDR3 length: 15; D gene: TRBD1; J gene: TRBJ2-1; clone size: .; CDR3 protein: CASSPGQGAGDEQFF; CDR3 DNA: TGCGCCAGCAGCCCGGGACAGGGGGCGGGGGATGAGCAGTTCTTC
V gene: TRBV11-2; CDR3 length: 17; D gene: TRBD1; J gene: TRBJ1-6; clone size: .; CDR3 protein: CASSEIADRAYNSPLHF; CDR3 DNA: TGTGCCAGCAGCGAAATAGCCGACAGGGCCTATAATTCACCCCTCCACTTT
V gene: TRBV13; CDR3 length: 14; D gene: TRBD1; J gene: TRBJ1-2; clone size: .; CDR3 protein: CASSARTGNYGYTF; CDR3 DNA: TGTGCCAGCAGCGCCAGGACAGGGAACTATGGCTACACCTTC
V gene: TRBV28; CDR3 length: 15; D gene: TRBD1; J gene: TRBJ1-1; clone size: .; CDR3 protein: CASSSQGEENTEAFF; CDR3 DNA: TGTGCCAGCAGTTCGCAGGGGGAAGAGAACACTGAAGCTTTCTTT
V gene: TRBV27; CDR3 length: 17; D gene: TRBD1; J gene: TRBJ2-2; clone size: .; CDR3 protein: CASTDTAAGGANGELFF; CDR3 DNA: TGTGCCAGTACCGATACCGCGGCAGGGGGCGCTAACGGGGAGCTGTTTTTT
V gene: TRBV18; CDR3 length: 13; D gene: .; J gene: TRBJ2-1; clone size: .; CDR3 protein: CATGLSSYNEQFF; CDR3 DNA: TGTGCCACCGGCCTGAGCTCCTACAATGAGCAGTTCTTC
V gene: TRBV7-9; CDR3 length: 16; D gene: TRBD2; J gene: TRBJ2-5; clone size: .; CDR3 protein: CASSFSPGRAEETQYF; CDR3 DNA: TGTGCCAGCAGCTTCTCCCCCGGGAGGGCCGAAGAGACCCAGTACTTC
V gene: TRBV5-6; CDR3 length: 14; D gene: .; J gene: TRBJ2-7; clone size: .; CDR3 protein: CASSLISASYEQYF; CDR3 DNA: TGTGCCAGCAGCTTAATCAGCGCGAGCTACGAGCAGTACTTC
V gene: TRBV19; CDR3 length: 13; D gene: .; J gene: TRBJ2-7; clone size: .; CDR3 protein: CASSPGLSYEQYF; CDR3 DNA: TGTGCCAGTAGCCCGGGACTTTCCTACGAGCAGTACTTC
V gene: TRBV11-3; CDR3 length: 17; D gene: .; J gene: TRBJ2-2; clone size: .; CDR3 protein: CASSPGAGQGGTGELFF; CDR3 DNA: TGTGCCAGCAGCCCAGGGGCCGGGCAGGGGGGCACCGGGGAGCTGTTTTTT
V gene: TRBV4-1; CDR3 length: 14; D gene: .; J gene: TRBJ2-7; clone size: .; CDR3 protein: CASSQDPSSYEQYF; CDR3 DNA: TGCGCCAGCAGCCAAGATCCCAGCTCCTACGAGCAGTACTTC
V gene: TRBV5-1; CDR3 length: 14; D gene: .; J gene: TRBJ2-7; clone size: .; CDR3 protein: CASSFFGTAYEQYF; CDR3 DNA: TGCGCCAGCAGCTTTTTTGGTACCGCCTACGAGCAGTACTTC
V gene: TRBV19; CDR3 length: 18; D gene: TRBD2; J gene: TRBJ2-3; clone size: .; CDR3 protein: CASSSGLAGAFSTDTQYF; CDR3 DNA: TGTGCCAGTAGTTCCGGACTAGCGGGTGCGTTTAGCACAGATACGCAGTATTTT
V gene: TRBV27; CDR3 length: 13; D gene: TRBD1; J gene: TRBJ2-7; clone size: .; CDR3 protein: CATGRDRVDEQYF; CDR3 DNA: TGTGCCACCGGTCGGGACAGGGTCGACGAGCAGTACTTC
V gene: TRBV19; CDR3 length: 12; D gene: .; J gene: TRBJ2-2; clone size: .; CDR3 protein: CASSSVAGELFF; CDR3 DNA: TGTGCCAGTAGTTCGGTCGCCGGGGAGCTGTTTTTT
V gene: TRBV5-6; CDR3 length: 17; D gene: .; J gene: TRBJ1-2; clone size: .; CDR3 protein: CASSTDPSGARYSGYTF; CDR3 DNA: TGTGCCAGCAGTACCGACCCTTCAGGAGCCAGATATTCCGGCTACACCTTC
V gene: TRBV9; CDR3 length: 14; D gene: .; J gene: TRBJ2-4; clone size: .; CDR3 protein: CASSEGGAGNIQYF; CDR3 DNA: TGTGCCAGCAGCGAGGGGGGTGCTGGGAACATTCAGTACTTC
V gene: TRBV15; CDR3 length: 17; D gene: TRBD1; J gene: TRBJ2-5; clone size: .; CDR3 protein: CATSRPAGTGGQETQYF; CDR3 DNA: TGTGCCACCAGCAGACCCGCCGGGACAGGGGGGCAAGAGACCCAGTACTTC
V gene: TRBV5-5; CDR3 length: 14; D gene: .; J gene: TRBJ2-7; clone size: .; CDR3 protein: CASSSLLGSYEQYF; CDR3 DNA: TGTGCCAGCAGCTCCCTACTAGGCTCCTACGAGCAGTACTTC
V gene: TRBV15; CDR3 length: 17; D gene: .; J gene: TRBJ1-5; clone size: .; CDR3 protein: CATSTSFGGYSNQPQHF; CDR3 DNA: TGTGCCACCAGCACCTCCTTCGGCGGGTATAGCAATCAGCCCCAGCATTTT
V gene: TRBV19; CDR3 length: 18; D gene: .; J gene: TRBJ1-4; clone size: .; CDR3 protein: CASSFLPGQDMEHGKLFF; CDR3 DNA: TGTGCCAGTAGTTTTCTCCCGGGACAAGATATGGAGCATGGAAAACTGTTTTTT
V gene: TRBV6-5; CDR3 length: 15; D gene: .; J gene: TRBJ1-5; clone size: .; CDR3 protein: CASSADSYSNQPQHF; CDR3 DNA: TGTGCCAGCAGTGCCGACAGTTATAGCAATCAGCCCCAGCATTTT
V gene: TRBV5-1; CDR3 length: 16; D gene: TRBD1; J gene: TRBJ1-2; clone size: .; CDR3 protein: CASSQSGTANIYGYTF; CDR3 DNA: TGCGCCAGCAGCCAAAGCGGGACAGCCAATATCTATGGCTACACCTTC
V gene: TRBV5-4; CDR3 length: 14; D gene: TRBD1; J gene: TRBJ1-2; clone size: .; CDR3 protein: CASSPDRAHYGYTF; CDR3 DNA: TGTGCCAGCAGCCCCGACAGGGCTCACTATGGCTACACCTTC
V gene: TRBV6-1; CDR3 length: 15; D gene: .; J gene: TRBJ2-6; clone size: .; CDR3 protein: CASRLTEPGANVLTF; CDR3 DNA: TGTGCCAGCAGGCTCACAGAGCCGGGGGCCAACGTCCTGACTTTC
V gene: TRBV4-1; CDR3 length: 14; D gene: .; J gene: TRBJ1-2; clone size: .; CDR3 protein: CASSPGTSNYGYTF; CDR3 DNA: TGCGCCAGCAGCCCCGGGACATCGAACTATGGCTACACCTTC
V gene: TRBV9; CDR3 length: 14; D gene: .; J gene: TRBJ2-3; clone size: .; CDR3 protein: CASSVDGVTDTQYF; CDR3 DNA: TGTGCCAGCAGCGTAGATGGCGTGACAGATACGCAGTATTTT
V gene: TRBV7-9; CDR3 length: 13; D gene: .; J gene: TRBJ1-2; clone size: .; CDR3 protein: CASSPGPGYGYTF; CDR3 DNA: TGTGCCAGCAGCCCCGGCCCAGGGTACGGCTACACCTTC
V gene: TRBV7-6; CDR3 length: 18; D gene: TRBD2; J gene: TRBJ2-7; clone size: .; CDR3 protein: CASSPGLAGAETPYEQYF; CDR3 DNA: TGTGCCAGCAGCCCCGGACTAGCGGGGGCCGAGACTCCCTACGAGCAGTACTTC
V gene: TRBV28; CDR3 length: 14; D gene: TRBD1; J gene: TRBJ2-5; clone size: .; CDR3 protein: CASSPGGEGETQYF; CDR3 DNA: TGTGCCAGCAGTCCAGGGGGTGAGGGAGAGACCCAGTACTTC
V gene: TRBV15; CDR3 length: 17; D gene: TRBD2; J gene: TRBJ2-7; clone size: .; CDR3 protein: CATSRDRDSGFTYEQYF; CDR3 DNA: TGTGCCACCAGCAGAGATCGAGATAGCGGGTTTACCTACGAGCAGTACTTC
V gene: TRBV4-3; CDR3 length: 14; D gene: .; J gene: TRBJ2-1; clone size: .; CDR3 protein: CASSPGGNYNEQFF; CDR3 DNA: TGCGCCAGCAGCCCCGGGGGTAACTACAATGAGCAGTTCTTC
V gene: TRBV5-1; CDR3 length: 14; D gene: TRBD2; J gene: TRBJ2-7; clone size: .; CDR3 protein: CASSPTGGSYEQYF; CDR3 DNA: TGCGCCAGCAGCCCGACGGGAGGATCCTACGAGCAGTACTTC
V gene: TRBV5-5; CDR3 length: 13; D gene: .; J gene: TRBJ2-7; clone size: .; CDR3 protein: CASSLDIMYEQYF; CDR3 DNA: TGTGCCAGCAGCTTAGACATCATGTACGAGCAGTACTTC
V gene: TRBV30; CDR3 length: 15; D gene: TRBD1; J gene: TRBJ2-3; clone size: once; CDR3 protein: CAWTLGTGSTDTQYF; CDR3 DNA: TGTGCCTGGACTCTAGGGACAGGAAGCACAGATACGCAGTATTTT
V gene: TRBV28; CDR3 length: 18; D gene: TRBD1; J gene: TRBJ1-6; clone size: .; CDR3 protein: CASSRDATQGVYNSPLHF; CDR3 DNA: TGTGCCAGCAGCCGAGACGCGACACAGGGGGTCTATAATTCACCCCTCCACTTT
V gene: TRBV7-9; CDR3 length: 13; D gene: .; J gene: TRBJ2-1; clone size: .; CDR3 protein: CASSFTELNEQFF; CDR3 DNA: TGTGCCAGCAGCTTTACCGAGTTGAATGAGCAGTTCTTC
V gene: TRBV6-6; CDR3 length: 14; D gene: .; J gene: TRBJ1-2; clone size: .; CDR3 protein: CASSSGTGADGYTF; CDR3 DNA: TGTGCCAGCAGTTCCGGGACCGGGGCGGATGGCTACACCTTC
V gene: TRBV7-9; CDR3 length: 16; D gene: TRBD2; J gene: TRBJ2-1; clone size: .; CDR3 protein: CASSLSAGAFYNEQFF; CDR3 DNA: TGTGCCAGCAGCTTATCAGCGGGAGCATTCTACAATGAGCAGTTCTTC
V gene: TRBV4-1; CDR3 length: 14; D gene: .; J gene: TRBJ1-2; clone size: .; CDR3 protein: CASSQVGDGYGYTF; CDR3 DNA: TGCGCCAGCAGCCAAGTTGGGGACGGATATGGCTACACCTTC
V gene: TRBV7-9; CDR3 length: 13; D gene: .; J gene: TRBJ2-5; clone size: .; CDR3 protein: CASSSSLGETQYF; CDR3 DNA: TGTGCCAGCAGCTCCTCTCTGGGAGAGACCCAGTACTTC
V gene: TRBV5-8; CDR3 length: 14; D gene: TRBD1; J gene: TRBJ1-6; clone size: once; CDR3 protein: CASSLGQGNSPLHF; CDR3 DNA: TGTGCCAGCAGCTTGGGACAGGGAAATTCACCCCTCCACTTT